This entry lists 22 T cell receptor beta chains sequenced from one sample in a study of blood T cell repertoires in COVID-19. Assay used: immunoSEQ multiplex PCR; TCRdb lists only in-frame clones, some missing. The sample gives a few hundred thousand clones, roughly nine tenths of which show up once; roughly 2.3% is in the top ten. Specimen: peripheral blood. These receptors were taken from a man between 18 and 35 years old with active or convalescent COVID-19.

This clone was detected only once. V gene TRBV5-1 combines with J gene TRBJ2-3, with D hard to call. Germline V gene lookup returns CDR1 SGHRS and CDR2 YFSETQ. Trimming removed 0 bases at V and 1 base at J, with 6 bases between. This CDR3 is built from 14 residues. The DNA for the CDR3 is TGCGCCAGCAGCTTGGGAGGCGGCACAGATACGCAGTATTTT. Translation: CASSLGGGTDTQYF.

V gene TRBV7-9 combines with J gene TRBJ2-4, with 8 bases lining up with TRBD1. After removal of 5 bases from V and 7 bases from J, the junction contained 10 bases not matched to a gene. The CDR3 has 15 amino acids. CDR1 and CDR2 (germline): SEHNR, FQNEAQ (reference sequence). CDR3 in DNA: TGTGCCAGCAGCCCCATGACAGGGGTTTGGAACATTCAGTACTTC. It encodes CASSPMTGVWNIQYF.

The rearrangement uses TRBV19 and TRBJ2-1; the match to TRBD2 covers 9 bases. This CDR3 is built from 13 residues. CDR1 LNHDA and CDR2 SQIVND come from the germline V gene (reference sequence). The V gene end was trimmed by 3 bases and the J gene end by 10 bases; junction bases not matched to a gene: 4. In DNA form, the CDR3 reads TGTGCCAGTAGTATTAGCGGGAGCCAGGAGCAGTTCTTC. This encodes CASSISGSQEQFF.

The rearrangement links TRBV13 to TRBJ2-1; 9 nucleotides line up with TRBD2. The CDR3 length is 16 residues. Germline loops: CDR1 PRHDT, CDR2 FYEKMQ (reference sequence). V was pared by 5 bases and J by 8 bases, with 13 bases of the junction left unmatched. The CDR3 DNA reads TGTGCCAGCAGCCCCAGACCGGGACTAGCTGTCTATGAGCAGTTCTTC. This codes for CASSPRPGLAVYEQFF.

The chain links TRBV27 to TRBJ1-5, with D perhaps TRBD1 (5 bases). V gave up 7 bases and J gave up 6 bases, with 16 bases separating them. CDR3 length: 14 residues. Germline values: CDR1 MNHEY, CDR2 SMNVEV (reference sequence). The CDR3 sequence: CASIDRTRTQPQHF. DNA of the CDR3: TGTGCCAGCATCGATCGGACAAGAACTCAGCCCCAGCATTTT.

The CDR3 nucleotides read TGTGCCAGCAGGAGGGGACAGGTGGCTTCACCCCTCCACTTT. Its translation: CASRRGQVASPLHF. The rearrangement links TRBV2 to TRBJ1-6, with 8 bases identical to TRBD1. The V and J ends lost 6 bases and 9 bases, in that order; junction bases with no gene match: 7. Germline values: CDR1 SNHLY, CDR2 FYNNEI. The CDR3 sequence is 14 residues long. The full variable domain, its missing parts supplied by reference TRBV2 and TRBJ1-6, is EPEVTQTPSHQVTQMGQEVILRCVPISNHLYFYWYRQILGQKVEFLVSFYNNEISEKSEIFDDQFSVERPDGSNFTLKIRSTKLEDSAMYFCASRRGQVASPLHFGNGTRLTVT.

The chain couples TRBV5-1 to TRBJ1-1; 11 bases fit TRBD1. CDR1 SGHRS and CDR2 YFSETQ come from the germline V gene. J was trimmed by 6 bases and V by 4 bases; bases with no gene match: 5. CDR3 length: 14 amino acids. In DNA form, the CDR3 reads TGCGCCAGCAGCGGCCGGGACAGGGGGTCTGAAGCTTTCTTT. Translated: CASSGRDRGSEAFF.

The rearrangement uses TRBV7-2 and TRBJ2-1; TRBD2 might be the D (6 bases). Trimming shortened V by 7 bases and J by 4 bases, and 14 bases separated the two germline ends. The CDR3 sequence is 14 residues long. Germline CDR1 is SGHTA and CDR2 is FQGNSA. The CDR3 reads CASIGGESYNEQFF. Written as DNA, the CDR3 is TGTGCCAGCATCGGAGGGGAGAGTTACAATGAGCAGTTCTTC.

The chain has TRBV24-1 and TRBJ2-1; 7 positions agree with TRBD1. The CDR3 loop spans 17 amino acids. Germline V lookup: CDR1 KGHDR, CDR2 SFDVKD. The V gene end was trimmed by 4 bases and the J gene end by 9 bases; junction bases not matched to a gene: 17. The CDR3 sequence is CATSEITRDRTGGEQFF. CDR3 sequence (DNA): TGTGCCACCAGTGAGATTACCCGGGACAGAACTGGTGGTGAGCAGTTCTTC.

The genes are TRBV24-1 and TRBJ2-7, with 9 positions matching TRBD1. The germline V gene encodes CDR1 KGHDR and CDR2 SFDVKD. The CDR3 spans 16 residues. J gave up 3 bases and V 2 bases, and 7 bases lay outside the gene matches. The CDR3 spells CATSDSTPGQGYEQYF. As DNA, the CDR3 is TGTGCCACCAGTGATTCCACCCCGGGACAGGGCTACGAGCAGTACTTC.

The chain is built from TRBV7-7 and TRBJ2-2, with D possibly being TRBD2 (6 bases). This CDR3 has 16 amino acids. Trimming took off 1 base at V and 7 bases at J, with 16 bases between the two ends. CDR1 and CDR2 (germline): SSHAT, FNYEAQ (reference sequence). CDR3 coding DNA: TGTGCCAGCAGCTTAGAGGAGGGGATGGAGGTCGGGGAGCTGTTTTTT. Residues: CASSLEEGMEVGELFF.

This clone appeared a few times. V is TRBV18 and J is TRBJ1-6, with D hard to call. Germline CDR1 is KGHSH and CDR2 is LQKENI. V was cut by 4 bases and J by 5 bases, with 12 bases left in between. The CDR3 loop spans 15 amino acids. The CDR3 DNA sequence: TGTGCCAGCTCACTTGACGGAGTAAATAATTCACCCCTCCACTTT. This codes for CASSLDGVNNSPLHF.

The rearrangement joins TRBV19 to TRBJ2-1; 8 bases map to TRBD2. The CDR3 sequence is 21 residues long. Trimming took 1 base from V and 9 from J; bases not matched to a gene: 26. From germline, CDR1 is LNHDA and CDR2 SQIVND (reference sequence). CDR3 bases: TGTGCCAGTAGTATAGGGGCCATACTCGCCGGAGGGAGCGGGGGAGAGAGTGAGCAGTTCTTC. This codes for CASSIGAILAGGSGGESEQFF.

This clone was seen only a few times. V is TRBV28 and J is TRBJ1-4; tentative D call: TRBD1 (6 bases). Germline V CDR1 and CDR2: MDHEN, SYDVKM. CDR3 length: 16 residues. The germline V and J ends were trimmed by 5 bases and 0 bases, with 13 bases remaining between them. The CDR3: CASSLNSGATNEKLFF. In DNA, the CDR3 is TGTGCCAGCAGTCTAAATTCAGGGGCAACTAATGAAAAACTGTTTTTT.

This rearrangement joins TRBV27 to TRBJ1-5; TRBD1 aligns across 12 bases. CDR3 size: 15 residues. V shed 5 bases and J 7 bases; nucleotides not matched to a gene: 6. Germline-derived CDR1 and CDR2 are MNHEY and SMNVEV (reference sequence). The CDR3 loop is CASSGGTGGFQPQHF. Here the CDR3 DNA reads TGTGCCAGCAGTGGCGGGACAGGGGGCTTCCAGCCCCAGCATTTT.

CDR3 in DNA: TGTGCCAGCAGTTACTCGACAGGGAGGATGGCCGAGCAGTACTTC. Translation gives CASSYSTGRMAEQYF. The rearrangement links TRBV6-5 to TRBJ2-7; tentatively, D is TRBD1 (7 bases). The CDR3 is made up of 15 amino acids. Germline loops: CDR1 MNHEY, CDR2 SVGAGI. With 0 bases removed from V and 6 bases from J, the gap between germline ends came to 15 bases.

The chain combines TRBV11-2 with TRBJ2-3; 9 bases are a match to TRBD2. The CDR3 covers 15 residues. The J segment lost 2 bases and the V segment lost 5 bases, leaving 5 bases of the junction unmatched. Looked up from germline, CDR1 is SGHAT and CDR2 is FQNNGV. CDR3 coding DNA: TGTGCCAGCAGCCTAGGGACTAGCCCCACAGATACGCAGTATTTT. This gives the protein CASSLGTSPTDTQYF.

The CDR3 loop reads CASSRGGTSGYEQYF. In nucleotides, the CDR3 is TGTGCCAGCAGCCGAGGAGGGACTAGCGGCTACGAGCAGTACTTC. This chain connects TRBV5-4 to TRBJ2-7; 11 bases agree with TRBD2. The V gene end was trimmed by 4 bases and the J gene end by 3 bases; junction bases not matched to a gene: 6. Germline assignment: CDR1 SGHNT and CDR2 YYREEE (reference sequence). CDR3 length: 15 amino acids.

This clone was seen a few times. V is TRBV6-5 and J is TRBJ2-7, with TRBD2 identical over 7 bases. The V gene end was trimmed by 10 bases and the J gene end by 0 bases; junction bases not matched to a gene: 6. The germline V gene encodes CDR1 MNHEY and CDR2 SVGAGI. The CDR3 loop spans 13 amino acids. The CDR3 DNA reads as TGTGCCACACGGGGGGTTAGCTCCTACGAGCAGTACTTC. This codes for CATRGVSSYEQYF.

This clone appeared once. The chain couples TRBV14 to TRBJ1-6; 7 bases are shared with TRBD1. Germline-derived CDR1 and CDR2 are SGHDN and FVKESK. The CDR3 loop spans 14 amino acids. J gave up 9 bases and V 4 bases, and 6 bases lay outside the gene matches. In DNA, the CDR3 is TGTGCCAGCAGCCCGACAGGGTGGGGTTCACCCCTCCACTTT. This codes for CASSPTGWGSPLHF.

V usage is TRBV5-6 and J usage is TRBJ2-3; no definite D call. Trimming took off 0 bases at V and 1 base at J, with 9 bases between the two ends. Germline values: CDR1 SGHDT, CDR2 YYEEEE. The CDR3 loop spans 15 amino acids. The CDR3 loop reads CASSLERQGTDTQYF. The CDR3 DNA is TGTGCCAGCAGCTTGGAACGTCAGGGCACAGATACGCAGTATTTT.

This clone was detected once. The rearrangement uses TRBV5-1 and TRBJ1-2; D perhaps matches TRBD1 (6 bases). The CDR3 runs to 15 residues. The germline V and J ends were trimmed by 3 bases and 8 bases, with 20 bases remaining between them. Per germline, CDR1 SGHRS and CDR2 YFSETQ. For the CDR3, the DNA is TGCGCCAGCAGCTCAATGTCCACAGGGTTTTGGGGCTACACCTTC. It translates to CASSSMSTGFWGYTF.